Listed below are T cell receptor beta chains from one sample, sequenced in a study of blood T cell repertoires in COVID-19. Sequencing used immunoSEQ multiplex PCR; TCRdb keeps in-frame clones, though not all of them. The sample has about 130,000 clones, approximately 89% seen once; the top ten hold approximately 3.6%. Sequences were obtained from peripheral blood. These receptors all stem from a woman aged 55-75 years with acute or convalescent COVID-19. Both conserved end residues are part of each CDR3.

TRBV19 CASSSFDGSNYGYTF
TRBV14 CASSSLQATEAFF
TRBV6-5 CASRPTGLGNQPQHF
TRBV27 CASSLMRNSYNEQFF
TRBV12-3/TRBV12-4 CASSFSRRTEAFF
TRBV9 CASSVEASGRPGANVLTF
TRBV10-1 CASSESPDTRQFF
TRBV6-5 CASSDGGSTGELFF
TRBV20-1 CSASSQRQETQYF
TRBV6-6 CASSLGTSGRYAKNIQYF
TRBV11-2 CATSIGRTDTQYF
TRBV6-6 CAAVAGLSYNEQFF
TRBV27 CASSLGLGPYEQYF
TRBV15 CATSREAGGGGYTF
TRBV19 CASSGRQGAERGYTF
TRBV7-9 CASSLAGAASPLHF
TRBV4-1 CASSQDPRAGWINEQFF
TRBV11-3 CASSLVAGGVDTQYF
TRBV30 CAWSLSGRGETQYF
TRBV28 CASSTGPDTQYF
TRBV9 CASSVESKGDMNTEAFF
TRBV19 CASSISGNTEAFF
TRBV2 CASSDGGASLRYNTDTQYF
TRBV30 CAWSGQGLNQPQHF
TRBV5-1 CASSLRGQDTEAFF
TRBV12-3/TRBV12-4 CASNTQANVLTF
TRBV3-1/TRBV3-2 CASSQEGQGTDEQFF
TRBV5-1 CASSSDGGYNSPLHF
TRBV19 CASSIPLTGGNEKLFF
TRBV3-1/TRBV3-2 CASSQLGGTEAFF
TRBV11-2 CASGTGGGRAETQYF
TRBV2 CASSGGRGYTEAFF
TRBV5-1 CASSRGLQETQYF
TRBV21-1 CASSKEDGRGRTTNEKLFF
TRBV5-1 CASSFTDREETQYF
TRBV6-6 CASSPRDSAGGYTF
TRBV27 CASSFRGRADAGELFF
TRBV24-1 CATSDPYRDHGYTF
TRBV29-1 CSIRGSNEQFF
TRBV5-1 CASSFGQKRGKKNTEAFF
TRBV11-2 CASSSAGQGLMDEKLFF